A single sample gave rise to the 7 T cell receptor beta chains below, sequenced in a study of blood T cell repertoires in COVID-19. Repertoires were generated with immunoSEQ multiplex PCR, while TCRdb's copy carries only in-frame clones and drops some. The data hold approximately 250,000 clones, with 88% observed a single time. Sequencing was done on a sample of PBMCs or T cells enriched from blood (not recorded which). Receptor source: a woman aged 30 to 39 who had recovered from COVID-19.

The chain uses TRBV9 and TRBJ1-2, with 9 nucleotides matching TRBD1. CDR3 length: 15 amino acids. Per the germline V gene, CDR1 is SGDLS and CDR2 is YYNGEE. V lost 0 bases to trimming and J lost 5 bases; unmatched junction nucleotides: 5. The CDR3 bases are TGTGCCAGCAGCGTAGAACAGGGGGCGACTTATGGCTACACCTTC. Translating gives CASSVEQGATYGYTF.

This clone was seen just once. V and J are TRBV27 and TRBJ1-1, with unresolved D. This CDR3 region has 16 residues. Deletions cut 2 bases from V and 5 bases from J, with 18 bases between. Per germline, CDR1 MNHEY and CDR2 SMNVEV (reference sequence). The CDR3 loop reads CASSLAAGLLGTEAFF. The DNA of the CDR3 is TGTGCCAGCAGTTTAGCCGCCGGGTTACTTGGGACTGAAGCTTTCTTT.

The V and J genes are TRBV27 and TRBJ2-1; 7 bases align to TRBD1. V trimming: 6 bases; J trimming: 13 bases; junction bases outside the gene matches: 9. From germline, CDR1 is MNHEY and CDR2 SMNVEV (reference sequence). The CDR3 is 12 amino acids. The DNA of the CDR3 is TGTGCCAGCAGCCCTTCCGACAGGGTCCAGTTCTTC. Translation gives CASSPSDRVQFF.

The J gene is TRBJ1-3, the V gene TRBV30, with D uncertain. CDR1 and CDR2 (germline): GTSNPN, SVGIG (reference sequence). This CDR3 is 12 amino acids long. Trimming removed 5 bases at V and 2 bases at J, with 7 bases between. CDR3 region: CAWASAGNTIYF. DNA of the CDR3: TGTGCCTGGGCCTCAGCTGGAAACACCATATATTTT.

The V gene is TRBV5-8, the J gene TRBJ1-1; unclear D gene. This CDR3 is built from 13 residues. V was cut by 4 bases and J by 7 bases, with 14 bases left in between. Germline V gene sequence: CDR1 SGHTS, CDR2 YDEGEE. CDR3 nucleotides: TGTGCCAGCAGCCCCTCCCTTTACTTTGAAGCTTTCTTT. Translating gives CASSPSLYFEAFF.

The V and J genes are TRBV27 and TRBJ2-3, with 10 nucleotides matching TRBD2. The CDR3 covers 15 residues. Germline V gives CDR1 MNHEY, CDR2 SMNVEV (reference sequence). V was pared by 8 bases and J by 1 base, with 6 bases of the junction left unmatched. The CDR3 spells CASLERGGRTDTQYF. As DNA, the CDR3 is TGTGCCAGCCTGGAGCGGGGGGGTCGCACAGATACGCAGTATTTT.

In this sample, this clone turned up once. The chain carries TRBV7-2 and TRBJ2-7; 9 bases fit TRBD1. Germline V gene lookup returns CDR1 SGHTA and CDR2 FQGNSA. V was clipped by 2 bases and J by 1 base; unmatched bases: 3. The CDR3 sequence is 15 residues long. CDR3 nucleotide sequence: TGTGCCAGCAGCTTACTGGGACAGGGTTCCTACGAGCAGTACTTC. This translates into CASSLLGQGSYEQYF.